This T cell receptor (beta chain) was found in a study of blood T cell repertoires in COVID-19. The wider study: In each case, the material was cDNA or gDNA derived from T cells, B-cell-depleted T cells, or PBMCs.

During active infection, Seattle patients enrolled and were then monitored through disease. V was trimmed by 4 bases and J by 1 base, leaving 10 bases between them. The germline V gene has CDR1 SGHNT and CDR2 YYREEE (reference sequence). The CDR3 runs to 14 residues. This clone was observed a few times. As processed by the authors: How many nucleated cells were present was estimated from reference gene primer amplification. Method: immunoSEQ multiplex PCR; TCRdb's copy keeps in-frame clones and lacks some. V and J calls and clone size are copied from that table; D and trimming were computed from the DNA. The data hold 380,000 or so clones, with 75% to 90% observed a single time.

Sequenced material: peripheral blood. The sequence came from a woman aged 55-70 years with COVID-19, enrolled during active disease. The genes are TRBV5-4 and TRBJ2-3; tentative D call: TRBD2 (6 bases). The DNA for the CDR3 is TGTGCCAGCAGCATGCGGGGCGGCACAGATACGCAGTATTTT. This gives the protein CASSMRGGTDTQYF.